What follows are 21 T cell receptor beta chains derived from one specimen sequenced in a study of blood T cell repertoires in COVID-19. Sequenced by immunoSEQ multiplex PCR; TCRdb stores in-frame clones only, minus some. The sample gives hundreds of thousands of clones, approximately 86% of which show up once; 14% to 15% is in the top ten. Input material: PBMCs or T cells enriched from blood (not recorded which). The source of these receptors is a woman aged 45 to 65 with acute COVID-19.

The chain uses TRBV10-3 and TRBJ2-5, with 7 bases identical to TRBD2. Looked up from germline, CDR1 is ENHRY and CDR2 is SYGVKD. The CDR3 length is 15 residues. V shed 4 bases, J shed 3 bases, and the junction held 8 bases outside the gene matches. In DNA form, the CDR3 reads TGTGCCATCAGTGCGGTGACTAGCCCCAAAGAGACCCAGTACTTC. It yields the protein CAISAVTSPKETQYF.

The rearrangement links TRBV30 to TRBJ1-4; 8 positions agree with TRBD1. Trimming cost V 2 bases and J 3 bases; bases outside gene matches: 5. From germline, CDR1 is GTSNPN and CDR2 SVGIG (reference sequence). The CDR3 loop spans 15 amino acids. The CDR3 sequence is CAWSPLDRANEKLFF. The CDR3 DNA reads as TGTGCCTGGAGTCCACTGGACAGGGCTAATGAAAAACTGTTTTTT.

The chain links TRBV19 to TRBJ2-1; 12 positions match TRBD2. CDR1 and CDR2 (germline): LNHDA, SQIVND (reference sequence). The CDR3 has 17 amino acids. J lost 4 bases, V lost 4 bases, and 8 bases had no gene match. The CDR3 DNA reads as TGTGCCAGTAGTAAGGGGCTAGCGGGAGGGGAATACAATGAGCAGTTCTTC. Encoded protein: CASSKGLAGGEYNEQFF.

This clone was observed a handful of times. The chain employs TRBV28 and TRBJ2-2; no clear D gene. Germline V CDR1 and CDR2: MDHEN, SYDVKM. V lost 4 bases and J 13 bases, leaving 10 bases between the germline ends. The CDR3 consists of 11 residues. The CDR3 region is CASSSPRVLFF. As DNA, the CDR3 is TGTGCCAGCAGTTCCCCCCGGGTGCTGTTTTTT.

The chain has TRBV7-2 and TRBJ2-2; D gene ambiguous. V was cut by 1 base and J by 6 bases, with 9 bases left in between. The length of the CDR3 is 14 residues. CDR1 is SGHTA and CDR2 is FQGNSA in the germline V gene. The CDR3 loop reads CASSLGVFAGELFF. As DNA, the CDR3 is TGTGCCAGCAGCTTAGGAGTCTTCGCCGGGGAGCTGTTTTTT.

This clone was counted only a few times. The chain uses TRBV28 and TRBJ1-4; no clear D. Looked up from germline, CDR1 is MDHEN and CDR2 is SYDVKM. The V gene lost 7 bases and the J gene lost 4 bases, with 4 bases spanning the gap. The CDR3 has 11 amino acids. The CDR3 DNA reads as TGTGCCAGCACCTATAATGAAAAACTGTTTTTT. It yields the protein CASTYNEKLFF.

This chain links TRBV27 with TRBJ1-5; a possible D gene is TRBD1 (5 bases). V shed 3 bases and J shed 6 bases, with 12 bases lying between them. CDR1 and CDR2 from the germline V gene are MNHEY and SMNVEV (reference sequence). The CDR3 has 14 amino acids. CDR3 sequence reads: CASSLSIGVQPQHF. In DNA form, the CDR3 reads TGTGCCAGCAGTTTGTCTATAGGGGTTCAGCCCCAGCATTTT.

The V gene is TRBV5-1, the J gene TRBJ2-1; TRBD1 matches 7 bases. The CDR3 runs 17 residues. Germline V CDR1 and CDR2: SGHRS, YFSETQ. V shed 3 bases and J 1 base; nucleotides not matched to a gene: 10. Here the CDR3 reads CASSSNRQGSSYNEQFF. CDR3 coding DNA: TGCGCCAGCAGCTCCAACCGACAGGGTAGTTCCTACAATGAGCAGTTCTTC.

The chain couples TRBV7-8 to TRBJ1-1; TRBD1 matches 7 bases. Germline values: CDR1 SGHVS, CDR2 FQNEAQ. J gave up 5 bases and V 0 bases, and 6 bases lay outside the gene matches. The CDR3 is 15 amino acids. The CDR3, as DNA: TGTGCCAGCAGCTTAGCAGGGGGCGCTTCGACTGAAGCTTTCTTT. This gives the protein CASSLAGGASTEAFF.

The V and J genes are TRBV27 and TRBJ2-2; D possibly corresponds to TRBD2 (5 bases). The V end lost 3 bases, the J end lost 3 bases, and 11 bases lay between the germline ends. This CDR3 is built from 15 residues. Germline V gene data show CDR1 as MNHEY and CDR2 as SMNVEV (reference sequence). The CDR3 spells CASSLVGAHTGELFF. CDR3 nucleotides: TGTGCCAGCAGTTTGGTGGGAGCGCACACCGGGGAGCTGTTTTTT.

The rearrangement links TRBV7-6 to TRBJ2-7; TRBD1 agrees at 9 bases. J lost 4 bases, V lost 1 base, and 5 bases had no gene match. The CDR3 contains 15 residues. The germline V gene encodes CDR1 SGHVS and CDR2 FNYEAQ. The CDR3 nucleotides are TGTGCCAGCAGCTTAGGTACCGGGACAGGGTACGAGCAGTACTTC. Protein sequence: CASSLGTGTGYEQYF.

In this sample, this clone turned up once. The chain has TRBV12-3 or TRBV12-4 and TRBJ1-1; D gene ambiguous. The CDR3 length is 13 residues. With 5 bases removed from V and 0 bases from J, the gap between germline ends came to 7 bases. The CDR3 DNA follows: TGTGCCAGCAGTCATACGGTGAACACTGAAGCTTTCTTT. The encoded protein is CASSHTVNTEAFF.

The chain is built from TRBV27 and TRBJ1-6; D may be TRBD1 (6 bases). CDR1 is MNHEY and CDR2 is SMNVEV in the germline V gene (reference sequence). V lost 4 bases and J lost 6, with 16 bases in between. The CDR3 totals 16 residues. CDR3 nucleotides: TGTGCCAGCAGTTCGGACAGACAAGGCACTAATTCACCCCTCCACTTT. It specifies CASSSDRQGTNSPLHF.

The gene calls are TRBV4-1 and TRBJ1-1; the match to TRBD1 covers 10 bases. Trimming cost V 4 bases and J 1 base; bases outside gene matches: 3. Germline CDR1 is MGHRA and CDR2 is YSYEKL. The CDR3 length is 15 residues. The CDR3, as DNA: TGCGCCAGCAGCCCGCGACAGGGGGCGAACACTGAAGCTTTCTTT. It codes for CASSPRQGANTEAFF.

The chain recombines TRBV10-3 with TRBJ2-1; 8 nucleotides line up with TRBD2. V was clipped by 4 bases and J by 5 bases; unmatched bases: 7. Germline assignment: CDR1 ENHRY and CDR2 SYGVKD. CDR3 length: 15 residues. CDR3 in amino acids: CAISVGSGANNEQFF. In DNA, the CDR3 is TGTGCCATCAGTGTAGGTAGCGGGGCTAACAATGAGCAGTTCTTC.

The J gene is TRBJ2-1, the V gene TRBV5-4; D uncertain. Trimming removed 6 bases at V and 6 bases at J, with 10 bases between. Germline V gene sequence: CDR1 SGHNT, CDR2 YYREEE (reference sequence). CDR3 size: 12 residues. The CDR3, as DNA: TGTGCCAGCACCGCCGAGGCCAATGAGCAGTTCTTC. Protein sequence: CASTAEANEQFF.

This chain connects TRBV6-6 to TRBJ1-4; TRBD1 matches at 8 bases. J gave up 2 bases and V 5 bases, and 16 bases lay outside the gene matches. Germline V lookup: CDR1 MNHNY, CDR2 SVGAGI (reference sequence). The CDR3 covers 19 residues. The chain's CDR3 is CASSPRGTGNYATNEKLFF. The CDR3 DNA is TGTGCCAGCAGTCCGCGCGGGACAGGCAATTATGCCACTAATGAAAAACTGTTTTTT.

The chain carries TRBV20-1 and TRBJ2-1; D is unresolved. Germline V lookup: CDR1 DFQATT, CDR2 SNEGSKA (reference sequence). The CDR3 totals 10 residues. Trimming shortened V by 4 bases and J by 4 bases, and 2 bases separated the two germline ends. DNA for the CDR3: TGCAGTGCTACGTACAATGAGCAGTTCTTC. It encodes CSATYNEQFF.

The chain uses TRBV3-1 (or the pseudogene TRBV3-2) and TRBJ2-7; D perhaps matches TRBD2 (6 bases). The CDR3 has 12 amino acids. In germline, CDR1 is LGHDT, CDR2 YNNKEL (reference sequence). V shed 3 bases and J shed 5 bases, with 8 bases lying between them. The CDR3 nucleotides read TGTGCCAGCAGCCACCCTAGCGACGAGCAGTACTTC. This gives the protein CASSHPSDEQYF.

The chain uses TRBV19 and TRBJ1-1, with TRBD1 as a possible D gene (6 bases). Germline V gives CDR1 LNHDA, CDR2 SQIVND (reference sequence). The V and J ends lost 7 bases and 0 bases respectively, with 15 bases between them. CDR3 length: 15 amino acids. CDR3 loop: CASTRNRAVNTEAFF. Here the CDR3 DNA reads TGTGCCAGTACTAGGAACAGGGCGGTGAACACTGAAGCTTTCTTT.

V and J are TRBV20-1 and TRBJ2-1; no reliable D call. Germline CDR1 and CDR2: DFQATT and SNEGSKA (reference sequence). This CDR3 spans 10 amino acids. V gave up 6 bases and J gave up 10 bases, with 10 bases separating them. The CDR3 loop is CSAPAREQFF. The CDR3 region has the DNA TGCAGTGCCCCGGCGCGGGAGCAGTTCTTC.